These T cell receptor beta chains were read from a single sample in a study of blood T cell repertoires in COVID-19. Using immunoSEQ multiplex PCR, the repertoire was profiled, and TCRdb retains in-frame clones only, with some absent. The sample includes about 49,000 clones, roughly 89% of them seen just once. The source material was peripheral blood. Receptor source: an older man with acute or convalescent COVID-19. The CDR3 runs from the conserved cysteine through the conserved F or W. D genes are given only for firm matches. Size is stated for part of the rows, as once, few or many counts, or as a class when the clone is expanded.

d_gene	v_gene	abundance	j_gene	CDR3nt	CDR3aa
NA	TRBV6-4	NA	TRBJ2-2	TGTGCCAGCAAACCAGGACTGAACACCGGGGAGCTGTTTTTT	CASKPGLNTGELFF
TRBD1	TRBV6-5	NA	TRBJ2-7	TGTGCCAGCAGCCCCGGACAGGGTCCTTCCGAGCAGTACTTC	CASSPGQGPSEQYF
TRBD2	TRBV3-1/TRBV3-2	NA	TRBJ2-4	TGTGCCAGCAGCCTTGGGGGACTAGCGGGGGGCCAGGCCAAAAACATTCAGTACTTC	CASSLGGLAGGQAKNIQYF
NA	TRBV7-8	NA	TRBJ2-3	TGTGCCAGCAGCTTAAGGATCGACGGAGCAGATACGCAGTATTTT	CASSLRIDGADTQYF
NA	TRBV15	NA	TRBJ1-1	TGTGCCACCAGCAGAGAAGGGGGAATGTCGAACACTGAAGCTTTCTTT	CATSREGGMSNTEAFF
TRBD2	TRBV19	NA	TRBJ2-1	TGTGCCAGTAGTAGCGAGCGGGGGGTCCGGGGGAGCTACAATGAGCAGTTCTTC	CASSSERGVRGSYNEQFF
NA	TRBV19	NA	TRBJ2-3	TGTGCCAGCTCCCTAACAGGCGACCCTAGCACAGATACGCAGTATTTT	CASSLTGDPSTDTQYF
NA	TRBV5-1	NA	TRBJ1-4	TGCGCCAGCAGCTTGGACAGAGTTAATGAAAAACTGTTTTTT	CASSLDRVNEKLFF
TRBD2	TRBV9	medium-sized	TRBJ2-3	TGTGCCAGCAGCGTAGAGGGGACTAGCTTTTCACCTAGCACAGATACGCAGTATTTT	CASSVEGTSFSPSTDTQYF
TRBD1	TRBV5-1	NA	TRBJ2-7	TGCGCCAGCAGCAAGGTGGAAGCAGGGGGTGAGCAGTACTTC	CASSKVEAGGEQYF
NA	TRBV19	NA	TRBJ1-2	TGTGCCAGTAGTAGGGCAGGGAAAAACTATGGCTACACCTTC	CASSRAGKNYGYTF
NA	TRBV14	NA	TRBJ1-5	TGTGCCAGCAGCCATTTACAGAATCAGCCCCAGCATTTT	CASSHLQNQPQHF
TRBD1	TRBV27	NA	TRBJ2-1	TGTGCCAGCAGTTTACTCCGGGACAGGCCTTACAATGAGCAGTTCTTC	CASSLLRDRPYNEQFF
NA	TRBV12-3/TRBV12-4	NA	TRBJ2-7	TGTGCCAGCAGTCTAGCCCTTACCAGCGAGCAGTACTTC	CASSLALTSEQYF
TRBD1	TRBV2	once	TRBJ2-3	TGTGCCAGCACCCTCGGACAGGGGGGAGATACGCAGTATTTT	CASTLGQGGDTQYF
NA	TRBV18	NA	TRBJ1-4	TGTGCCAGCTCACCGACGGCCGCGGCGGAAAAACTGTTTTTT	CASSPTAAAEKLFF
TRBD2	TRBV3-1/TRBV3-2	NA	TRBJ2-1	TGTGCCAGCAGCCCAGGGACTAGCTCCCTGAGGGAGCAGTTCTTC	CASSPGTSSLREQFF
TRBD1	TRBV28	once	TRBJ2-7	TGTGCCAGCAGTGATACCGGGACAGGGGCCTACGAGCAGTACTTC	CASSDTGTGAYEQYF
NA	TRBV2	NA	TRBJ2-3	TGTGCCAGCAGAGGTACAGGATCTAGCACAGATACGCAGTATTTT	CASRGTGSSTDTQYF
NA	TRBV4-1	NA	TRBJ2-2	TGCGCCAGCAGCCAAGCGGGAGCCGTCGGGGAGCTGTTTTTT	CASSQAGAVGELFF
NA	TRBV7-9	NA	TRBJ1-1	TGTGCCAGCAGCTTAGTGGAGGGTGTTCCTGAAGCTTTCTTT	CASSLVEGVPEAFF
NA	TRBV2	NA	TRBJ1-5	TGTGCCAGCAGTGCCGGGAGGGGTGTTCAGCCCCAGCATTTT	CASSAGRGVQPQHF
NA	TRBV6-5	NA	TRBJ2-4	TGTGCCAGCAGTTACGTGGCAGGGGCCAAAAACATTCAGTACTTC	CASSYVAGAKNIQYF
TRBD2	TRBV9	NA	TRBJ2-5	TGTGCCAGCAGCCCTAGAAGACTAGCGGGGCAAGAGACCCAGTACTTC	CASSPRRLAGQETQYF
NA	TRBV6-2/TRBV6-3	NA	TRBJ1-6	TGTGCCAGCAGTTACGATCGAGCCCAATTTAATTCACCCCTCCACTTT	CASSYDRAQFNSPLHF
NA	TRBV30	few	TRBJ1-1	TGTGCCTGGAGTGGAGGGTCCAACACTGAAGCTTTCTTT	CAWSGGSNTEAFF
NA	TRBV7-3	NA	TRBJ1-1	TGTGCCAGCAGCTTCATCAGGGGAGAGAGGAACACTGAAGCTTTCTTT	CASSFIRGERNTEAFF
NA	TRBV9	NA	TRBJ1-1	TGTGCCAGCAGCGGCAGGGCCCTGGGCACTGAAGCTTTCTTT	CASSGRALGTEAFF
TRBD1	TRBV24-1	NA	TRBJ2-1	TGTGCCACCAGTGTAGGGACAGGGGGTTACAATGAGCAGTTCTTC	CATSVGTGGYNEQFF
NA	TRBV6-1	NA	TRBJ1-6	TGTGCCAGCAGTGCATCCCGGGCGGGGTACGGATCACCCCTCCACTTT	CASSASRAGYGSPLHF
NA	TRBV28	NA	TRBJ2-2	TGTGCCACCGGAAGGGGCACCGGGGAGCTGTTTTTT	CATGRGTGELFF
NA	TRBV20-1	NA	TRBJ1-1	TGCAGGGCCTCCGGGGGCACTGAAGCTTTCTTT	CRASGGTEAFF
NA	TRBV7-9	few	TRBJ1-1	TGTGCCAGCAGCTTGTGGAGGGACACTGAAGCTTTCTTT	CASSLWRDTEAFF
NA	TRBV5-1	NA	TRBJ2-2	TGCGCCAGCAGCCGAGGGGGAGAATCCACCGGGGAGCTGTTTTTT	CASSRGGESTGELFF
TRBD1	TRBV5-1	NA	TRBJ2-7	TGCGCCAGCAGCCACTATGACAGGGGACCCTACGAGCAGTACTTC	CASSHYDRGPYEQYF
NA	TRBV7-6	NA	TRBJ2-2	TGTGCCAGCAGCTTAGCTCATCGCAGGGACACCGGGGAGCTGTTTTTT	CASSLAHRRDTGELFF
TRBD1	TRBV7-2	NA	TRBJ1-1	TGTGCCAGCAGCTTCGGACAGGGGGGTACTGAAGCTTTCTTT	CASSFGQGGTEAFF
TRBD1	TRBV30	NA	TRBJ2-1	TGTGCCTGGAGTCTGACAGGGGTTTGCTTCTTC	CAWSLTGVCFF
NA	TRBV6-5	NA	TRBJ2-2	TGTGCCAGCAGTTACTCTTCAGGGTGGGTCGGGGAGCTGTTTTTT	CASSYSSGWVGELFF
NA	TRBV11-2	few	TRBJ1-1	TGTGCCAGCAGCTTAGGTCCGGGTGTGGATGCTTTCTTT	CASSLGPGVDAFF
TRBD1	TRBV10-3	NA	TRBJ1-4	TGTGCCATCAGTGATGGGGACAGGGTGCGTTTT	CAISDGDRVRF
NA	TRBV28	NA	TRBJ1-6	TGTGCCAGCGACCAGGGAAACTATATAAATTCACCCCTCCACTTT	CASDQGNYINSPLHF
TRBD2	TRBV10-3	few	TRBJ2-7	TGTGCCATCAACCGGGACTACGCCTACGAGCAGTACTTC	CAINRDYAYEQYF
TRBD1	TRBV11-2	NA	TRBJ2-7	TGTGCCAGCAGCTTAGCAGGGACAGGGACCTACGAGCAGTACTTC	CASSLAGTGTYEQYF
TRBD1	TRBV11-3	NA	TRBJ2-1	TGTGCCAGCAGCTCGGGACAGTTAAGCTCCTACAATGAGCAGTTCTTC	CASSSGQLSSYNEQFF
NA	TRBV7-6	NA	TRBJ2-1	TGTGCCAGCAGCTCCTACAGCCGACAATACAATGAGCAGTTCTTC	CASSSYSRQYNEQFF
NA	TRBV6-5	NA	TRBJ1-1	TGTGCCAGCAGCCGGTCGGCGGACACTGAAGCTTTCTTT	CASSRSADTEAFF
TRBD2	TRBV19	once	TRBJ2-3	TGTGCCAGTAGTGGGACTAGCGGGGGGATTGCTACGCAGTATTTT	CASSGTSGGIATQYF